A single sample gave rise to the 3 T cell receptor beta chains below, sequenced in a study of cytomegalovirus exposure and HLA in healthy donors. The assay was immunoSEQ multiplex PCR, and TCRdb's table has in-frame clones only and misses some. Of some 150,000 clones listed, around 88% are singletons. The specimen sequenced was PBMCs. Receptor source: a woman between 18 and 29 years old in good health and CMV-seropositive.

CDR3: CASSIVVGSTDTQYF. CDR3 DNA: TGTGCCAGTAGTATAGTAGTCGGGAGCACAGATACGCAGTATTTT. The V gene is TRBV19, the J gene TRBJ2-3; D is unresolved. CDR1 and CDR2 from the germline V gene are LNHDA and SQIVND (reference sequence). V shed 1 base and J shed 0 bases, with 8 bases lying between them. The length of the CDR3 is 15 residues.

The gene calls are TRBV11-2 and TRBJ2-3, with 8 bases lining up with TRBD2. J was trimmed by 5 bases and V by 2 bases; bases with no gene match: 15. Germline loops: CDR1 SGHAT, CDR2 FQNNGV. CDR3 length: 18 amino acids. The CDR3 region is CASSLHPGVRGALDTQYF. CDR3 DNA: TGTGCCAGCAGCTTACACCCCGGAGTGCGGGGGGCCTTAGATACGCAGTATTTT.

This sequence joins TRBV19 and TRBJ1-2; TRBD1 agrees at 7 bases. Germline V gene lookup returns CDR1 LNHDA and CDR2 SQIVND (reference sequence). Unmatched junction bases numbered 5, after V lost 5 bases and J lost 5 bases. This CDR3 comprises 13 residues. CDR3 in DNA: TGTGCCAGTAGTTGGGGACAGAAGTATGGCTACACCTTC. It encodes CASSWGQKYGYTF.